Presented here are 26 T cell receptor beta chains from one specimen sequenced in a study of blood T cells in healthy people across ages. Next came a second PCR, run for about 6 to 12 cycles, which used a sample-barcoded 5' primer along with a J-beta primer mix. A single record per CDR3 protein comes from TCRdb applying MiXCR to the 5' RACE reads. In the table there are around 1,000,000 distinct CDR3 sequences, almost 25% of which are singletons. This sample was shared with a second study, whose subject was T cells of mothers and their children.

Sequencing was carried out using blood. The receptors were gathered from a girl aged 2-10 years in good health.

The J gene is TRBJ2-5, the V gene TRBV29-1, with 13 bases identical to TRBD2. The end of the DNA aligns better with TRBJ2-7, so the J call may be wrong. The CDR3 runs 15 residues. The germline V gene encodes CDR1 SQVTM and CDR2 ANQGSEA. The CDR3 loop reads CSVEGLAGSSYEQYF. The CDR3 coding sequence is TGCAGCGTCGAGGGACTAGCGGGGAGCTCCTACGAGCAGTACTTC.

V and J are TRBV11-1 and TRBJ2-4; D perhaps matches TRBD2 (5 bases). CDR3 length: 15 amino acids. Germline CDR1 reads SGHAT; CDR2 reads FQDESV (reference sequence). The V gene lost 3 bases and the J gene lost 8 bases, with 17 bases spanning the gap. CDR3: CASSFDSGSPDIQYF. The CDR3 nucleotides are TGTGCCAGCAGCTTTGATTCGGGGAGCCCTGACATTCAGTACTTC.

This clonotype was seen a few times. V gene TRBV9 combines with J gene TRBJ1-6, with 11 nucleotides matching TRBD1. The CDR3 has 15 amino acids. The J segment lost 10 bases and the V segment lost 0 bases, leaving 3 bases of the junction unmatched. The germline V gene has CDR1 SGDLS and CDR2 YYNGEE. The CDR3 DNA reads as TGTGCCAGCAGCGTAGCTCGGACAGGGGGCTCACCCCTCCACTTT. Protein product: CASSVARTGGSPLHF. Complete variable domain (other parts from reference TRBV9 and TRBJ1-6): DSGVTQTPKHLITATGQRVTLRCSPRSGDLSVYWYQQSLDQGLQFLIQYYNGEERAKGNILERFSAQQFPDLHSELNLSSLELGDSALYFCASSVARTGGSPLHFGNGTRLTVT.

This clonotype has a handful of counts. J is TRBJ1-1 and V is TRBV3-1; 7 bases fit TRBD1. Germline V gene data show CDR1 as LGHDT and CDR2 as YNNKEL (reference sequence). This CDR3 is built from 11 residues. Trimming took 5 bases from V and 10 from J; bases not matched to a gene: 4. CDR3 in amino acids: CASSAGGTAFF. CDR3 bases: TGTGCCAGCAGCGCAGGGGGGACAGCTTTCTTT.

The rearrangement joins TRBV5-7 to TRBJ2-7; possibly TRBD2 for D (5 bases). TRBV5-7 is labeled an ORF, and its function is uncertain. V was trimmed by 2 bases and J by 4 bases, leaving 25 bases between them. The length of the CDR3 is 18 residues. CDR3 bases: TGTGCCAGCAGCTTCCCCATCCTTGGAGGTTTTAAGGAATACGAGCAGTACTTC. Amino acids: CASSFPILGGFKEYEQYF.

In this sample, this clonotype turned up a few times. V is TRBV2 and J is TRBJ2-4; TRBD1 aligns across 9 bases. In germline, CDR1 is SNHLY, CDR2 FYNNEI. The CDR3 contains 18 residues. Unmatched junction bases numbered 13, after V lost 4 bases and J lost 3 bases. The CDR3 protein is CASSGGDREEWDKNIQYF. CDR3 DNA sequence: TGTGCCAGCAGTGGAGGGGACAGGGAAGAATGGGACAAAAACATTCAGTACTTC.

This clonotype occurred a few times. The CDR3 region is CASSVVQGTVTGELFF. The CDR3 DNA sequence: TGTGCCAGCAGCGTAGTACAGGGGACGGTCACCGGGGAGCTGTTTTTT. This chain connects TRBV7-8 to TRBJ2-2, with 7 bases fitting TRBD1. V was clipped by 5 bases and J by 4 bases; unmatched bases: 10. The germline V gene encodes CDR1 SGHVS and CDR2 FQNEAQ. This CDR3 spans 16 amino acids.

This clonotype came up a few times. V usage is TRBV28 and J usage is TRBJ2-5; maybe TRBD2 (5 bases). The DNA end is a closer match to TRBJ2-7, so the J assignment may be wrong. Germline V gene sequence: CDR1 MDHEN, CDR2 SYDVKM. The CDR3 is 16 residues long. For the CDR3, the DNA is TGTGCCAGCAGTTTAGCGGGTCCGCCAAACCTCTACGAGCAGTACTTC. Its protein product is CASSLAGPPNLYEQYF.

This clonotype was counted at least ten times. The chain recombines TRBV20-1 with TRBJ2-5; D is unresolved. Germline CDR1 is DFQATT and CDR2 is SNEGSKA (reference sequence). CDR3 length: 10 residues. CDR3 in amino acids: CSARKETQYF. DNA of the CDR3: TGCAGCGCAAGAAAAGAGACCCAGTACTTC.

This clonotype has just a few counts. V and J are TRBV5-5 and TRBJ2-5, with 11 bases lining up with TRBD1. This CDR3 is built from 14 residues. CDR1 is SGHKS and CDR2 is YYEKEE in the germline V gene (reference sequence). The V and J ends lost 3 bases and 7 bases, in that order; junction bases with no gene match: 5. This CDR3 reads CASSSGQGAATQYF. CDR3 nucleotides: TGTGCCAGCAGCTCTGGACAGGGGGCCGCGACCCAGTACTTC. Full variable domain (remainder filled in from reference TRBV5-5 and TRBJ2-5): DAGVTQSPTHLIKTRGQQVTLRCSPISGHKSVSWYQQVLGQGPQFIFQYYEKEERGRGNFPDRFSARQFPNYSSELNVNALLLGDSALYLCASSSGQGAATQYFGPGTRLLVL.

This clonotype was observed a handful of times. The rearrangement joins TRBV7-6 to TRBJ2-5; TRBD1 is a possible D gene (5 bases). CDR1 SGHVS and CDR2 FNYEAQ come from the germline V gene. This CDR3 is built from 13 residues. CDR3 DNA: TGTTCCGTCCCAGGGATGTACGTAGGGACCCAGTACTTC. Encoded protein: CSVPGMYVGTQYF.

The rearrangement uses TRBV2 and TRBJ2-5, with D unclear. The V and J ends lost 7 bases and 0 bases respectively, with 6 bases between them. There are 12 residues in the CDR3. Per the germline V gene, CDR1 is SNHLY and CDR2 is FYNNEI. This chain's CDR3 is CASKTNQETQYF. DNA of the CDR3: TGTGCCAGCAAGACAAACCAAGAGACCCAGTACTTC.

The chain links TRBV24-1 to TRBJ2-3, with D possibly TRBD2 on 5 matching bases. The germline V gene encodes CDR1 KGHDR and CDR2 SFDVKD. The V and J ends lost 9 bases and 1 base respectively, with 10 bases between them. The length of the CDR3 is 13 residues. The CDR3 loop reads CATRGSGTDTQYF. DNA of the CDR3: TGTGCCACCCGGGGATCTGGCACAGATACGCAGTATTTT.

This clonotype was detected only a few times. The chain carries TRBV29-1 and TRBJ2-6; D is uncertain. Looked up from germline, CDR1 is SQVTM and CDR2 is ANQGSEA. Trimming took 1 base from V and 2 from J, leaving 9 bases between them. The CDR3 has 15 residues. CDR3 sequence reads: CSVEAGVTGANVLTF. DNA for the CDR3: TGCAGCGTTGAAGCGGGCGTCACTGGGGCCAACGTCCTGACTTTC. Using reference TRBV29-1 and TRBJ2-6 for the parts outside the CDR3, the full variable domain is SAVISQKPSRDICQRGTSLTIQCQVDSQVTMMFWYRQQPGQSLTLIATANQGSEATYESGFVIDKFPISRPNLTFSTLTVSNMSPEDSSIYLCSVEAGVTGANVLTFGAGSRLTVL.

About this clonotype itself: Its ends do not fully match the called genes, so a read error is possible. The CDR3 here is CASSVSGGINERLFF. CDR3 sequence (DNA): TGTGCCAGCAGCGTCTCAGGGGGAATTAATGAAAGACTGTTTTTT. This chain connects TRBV7-2 to TRBJ1-4; 7 positions agree with TRBD1. Germline CDR1 SGHTA, CDR2 FQGNSA. CDR3 length equals 15 residues.

This clonotype has just a few counts. The chain links TRBV10-3 to TRBJ1-5, with a weak D call TRBD1 (5 bases). Trimming shortened V by 8 bases and J by 3 bases, and 14 bases separated the two germline ends. The CDR3 is made up of 14 amino acids. CDR1 and CDR2 (germline): ENHRY, SYGVKD. CDR3 region: CAIGWGLDNQPQHF. In DNA form, the CDR3 reads TGTGCCATCGGGTGGGGGTTGGACAATCAGCCCCAGCATTTT.

The chain is built from TRBV28 and TRBJ2-4; 9 bases match TRBD1. J was trimmed by 5 bases and V by 4 bases; bases with no gene match: 6. This CDR3 has 15 amino acids. The germline V gene has CDR1 MDHEN and CDR2 SYDVKM. This chain's CDR3 is CASSSNRGRQNIQYF. The CDR3 DNA is TGTGCCAGCAGTTCTAACAGGGGGCGGCAAAACATTCAGTACTTC.

The chain employs TRBV29-1 and TRBJ2-7; D not resolved. V lost 1 base to trimming and J lost 5 bases, with 12 bases between them. The CDR3 loop spans 13 amino acids. In germline, CDR1 is SQVTM, CDR2 ANQGSEA. The CDR3 DNA reads TGCAGCGTTGAAGGGGTCGTTGGGAACGAGCAGTACTTC. This translates into CSVEGVVGNEQYF.

The DNA of the CDR3 is TGTGCCAGCAGCGAATCCCCTGGTAGTCCCTACAATGAGCAGTTCTTC. Residues: CASSESPGSPYNEQFF. The chain joins TRBV7-2 to TRBJ2-5; D uncertain. The last part of the DNA fits TRBJ2-1 better; the J call may be wrong. The germline CDR1 and CDR2 sequences are SGHTA and FQGNSA. The CDR3 sequence is 16 residues long.

The CDR3 DNA is TGCAGCGTTGTCTGGCTAGCTCTCACAGATACGCAGTATTTT. Translated, it gives CSVVWLALTDTQYF. The chain combines TRBV29-1 with TRBJ2-3; perhaps TRBD2 as D (5 bases). Germline values: CDR1 SQVTM, CDR2 ANQGSEA. V lost 4 bases, J lost 2 bases, and 13 bases lay in between. This CDR3 contains 14 residues.

This clonotype occurred a few times. V usage is TRBV7-2 and J usage is TRBJ1-1; unclear D gene. V was shortened by 5 bases and J by 2 bases, with 21 bases between the two germline ends. This CDR3 region has 17 residues. Germline CDR1 reads SGHTA; CDR2 reads FQGNSA. The CDR3 spells CASSLSGSPFSNTEAFF. CDR3 DNA: TGTGCCAGCAGCCTTTCGGGCAGTCCCTTTTCAAACACTGAAGCTTTCTTT.

This clonotype came up many times. The J gene is TRBJ2-7, the V gene TRBV7-2; the D gene is possibly TRBD1 (6 bases). Trimming cost V 1 base and J 1 base, with 11 bases left between them. CDR1 and CDR2 from the germline V gene are SGHTA and FQGNSA. This CDR3 is 15 amino acids long. Here the CDR3 DNA reads TGTGCCAGCAGCTTAGGGGGGACACCTTCCTACGAGCAGTACTTC. This encodes CASSLGGTPSYEQYF.

This clonotype was observed a few times. The rearrangement joins TRBV6-6 to TRBJ2-7; perhaps TRBD2 as D (6 bases). Trimming pared 2 bases from V and 3 bases from J, leaving 11 bases between. The CDR3 runs 14 residues. In germline, CDR1 is MNHNY, CDR2 SVGAGI (reference sequence). The CDR3 here is CASSYAGTGYEQYF. CDR3 coding DNA: TGTGCCAGCAGTTACGCCGGGACTGGCTACGAGCAGTACTTC.

V and J are TRBV10-2 and TRBJ2-7; 11 bases match TRBD1. The V gene's germline CDR1 is WSHSY and CDR2 SAAADI. The CDR3 covers 13 residues. Losses at the gene ends were 11 bases for V and 4 bases for J; bases not matched to a gene: 7. The CDR3 nucleotides are TGCGCCGTAGGACAGGGGGCATGGTACGAGCAGTACTTC. Translated, it gives CAVGQGAWYEQYF.

The chain has TRBV3-1 and TRBJ1-2, with TRBD1 as a possible D gene (5 bases). Germline values: CDR1 LGHDT, CDR2 YNNKEL (reference sequence). The CDR3 extends over 16 amino acids. V lost 0 bases and J lost 2, with 13 bases in between. The CDR3 bases are TGTGCCAGCAGCCAAGAAACCTTGGGGCGGAACTATGGCTACACCTTC. It yields the protein CASSQETLGRNYGYTF.

This clonotype was seen more than once but under ten times. The chain recombines TRBV11-1 with TRBJ2-5; 7 nucleotides agree with TRBD1. The last part of the DNA fits TRBJ2-1 better; the J call may be wrong. Per the germline V gene, CDR1 is SGHAT and CDR2 is FQDESV (reference sequence). The CDR3 has 14 amino acids. CDR3 DNA sequence: TGTGCCAGCAGCCGACAGGGTTGGGGCAATGAGCAGTTCTTC. Amino acid sequence: CASSRQGWGNEQFF.